This T cell receptor beta chain was sequenced in a study of monozygotic twins with inflammatory bowel disease. The CDR3 length is 16 residues. CDR1 is SGHTA, CDR2 FQGTGA, per germline. cDNA encoding TCRalpha and TCRbeta underwent two nested PCRs of approximately 17 and 9 cycles, each of which was followed by bead purification. Following a re-call of the 5' RACE reads, TCRdb has one entry per CDR3 protein and lacks DNA. The sample's table shows more than 300,000 distinct CDR3 sequences. The genes are TRBV7-3 and TRBJ1-2. Sequencing was carried out using blood. This clonotype was sampled from a human donor with ulcerative colitis or Crohn's disease, or a healthy co-twin of an affected twin (not recorded which). The CDR3 here is CASSLSRQTTNYGYTF.